The 26 T cell receptor beta chains given below trace back to one sample, sequenced in a study of cytomegalovirus exposure and HLA in healthy donors. The PCR made use of 60 Vbeta and 13 Jbeta primers. Produced via immunoSEQ multiplex PCR; TCRdb's table is partial and in-frame only. The profile shows fewer than 350,000 clones, approximately 90% of them singletons. Material for sequencing was PBMCs. The receptors were sampled from a woman aged 18-29 years in good health and CMV-seronegative.

This rearrangement joins TRBV10-3 to TRBJ2-3; 10 nucleotides line up with TRBD2. The germline CDR1 and CDR2 sequences are ENHRY and SYGVKD. After removal of 1 base from V and 0 bases from J, the junction contained 4 bases not matched to a gene. CDR3 size: 17 residues. The CDR3 protein is CAISEWTSGTSTDTQYF. Written as DNA, the CDR3 is TGTGCCATCAGTGAGTGGACTAGCGGCACTAGCACAGATACGCAGTATTTT.

The J gene is TRBJ1-1, the V gene TRBV20-1; D ambiguous. Germline V gene data show CDR1 as DFQATT and CDR2 as SNEGSKA (reference sequence). The CDR3 consists of 10 residues. With 4 bases removed from V and 6 bases from J, the gap between germline ends came to 6 bases. The CDR3 spells CSATLSEAFF. CDR3 DNA sequence: TGCAGTGCTACTTTATCTGAAGCTTTCTTT.

The chain employs TRBV10-2 and TRBJ2-1, with 9 bases lining up with TRBD2. The CDR3 covers 15 residues. Unmatched junction bases numbered 11, after V lost 9 bases and J lost 5 bases. The V gene's germline CDR1 is WSHSY and CDR2 SAAADI. The CDR3 DNA follows: TGCGCCAGTCTTATAGCGGGGGCTACTAACAATGAGCAGTTCTTC. This codes for CASLIAGATNNEQFF.

This sequence joins TRBV7-3 and TRBJ2-1; tentatively, D is TRBD2 (5 bases). V was shortened by 2 bases and J by 0 bases, with 8 bases between the two germline ends. The V gene's germline CDR1 is SGHTA and CDR2 FQGTGA. CDR3 length: 15 residues. In DNA, the CDR3 is TGTGCCAGCAGCTTATATGGAGGCTCCTACAATGAGCAGTTCTTC. Translated, it gives CASSLYGGSYNEQFF.

CDR3 nucleotide sequence: TGTGCCAGCGGGCGGGGGGGCCCGGCGCAAGAGACCCAGTACTTC. It is translated as CASGRGGPAQETQYF. This chain joins TRBV6-5 and TRBJ2-5; TRBD2 agrees at 9 bases. Germline-derived CDR1 and CDR2 are MNHEY and SVGAGI. The CDR3 runs 15 residues. The trim removed 8 bases at V and 2 bases at J, leaving 9 bases unmatched.

This chain joins TRBV2 and TRBJ2-5; D is perhaps TRBD2 (6 bases). V dropped 6 bases and J dropped 4 bases, with 12 bases sitting between them. The CDR3 has 13 residues. Germline-derived CDR1 and CDR2 are SNHLY and FYNNEI. CDR3 protein: CASREWRGETQYF. CDR3 nucleotide sequence: TGTGCCAGCAGGGAGTGGAGGGGAGAGACCCAGTACTTC. Using reference TRBV2 and TRBJ2-5 for the parts outside the CDR3, the full variable domain is EPEVTQTPSHQVTQMGQEVILRCVPISNHLYFYWYRQILGQKVEFLVSFYNNEISEKSEIFDDQFSVERPDGSNFTLKIRSTKLEDSAMYFCASREWRGETQYFGPGTRLLVL.

This clone appeared a single time. J is TRBJ1-2 and V is TRBV29-1, with a possible D match to TRBD1 (6 bases). Per the germline V gene, CDR1 is SQVTM and CDR2 is ANQGSEA. The germline V and J ends were trimmed by 2 bases and 5 bases, with 6 bases remaining between them. The CDR3 extends over 11 amino acids. Written as DNA, the CDR3 is TGCAGCGTTGAACAGGGGTATGGCTACACCTTC. Protein product: CSVEQGYGYTF.

This chain links TRBV9 with TRBJ2-2; TRBD2 might be the D (6 bases). Germline assignment: CDR1 SGDLS and CDR2 YYNGEE. This CDR3 region has 15 residues. V was pared by 3 bases and J by 7 bases, with 16 bases between. This CDR3 reads CASSESGFPGGELFF. In nucleotides, the CDR3 is TGTGCCAGCAGCGAGAGCGGGTTCCCGGGCGGGGAGCTGTTTTTT.

The chain recombines TRBV9 with TRBJ2-1; the match to TRBD2 covers 8 bases. CDR1 is SGDLS, CDR2 YYNGEE, per germline. J was trimmed by 0 bases and V by 2 bases; bases with no gene match: 4. The CDR3 is 16 amino acids. In DNA form, the CDR3 reads TGTGCCAGCAGCGTGAAGCGGGGGAGCTCCTACAATGAGCAGTTCTTC. Translating it yields CASSVKRGSSYNEQFF.

V gene TRBV11-2 combines with J gene TRBJ2-2; 9 positions match TRBD1. The J segment lost 5 bases and the V segment lost 6 bases, leaving 7 bases of the junction unmatched. This CDR3 is 15 amino acids long. CDR1 and CDR2 from the germline V gene are SGHAT and FQNNGV. DNA of the CDR3: TGTGCCAGCAGACTGGGACAGGGAGGGACCGGGGAGCTGTTTTTT. It yields the protein CASRLGQGGTGELFF.

The chain carries TRBV5-6 and TRBJ2-1, with 7 bases matching TRBD1. Germline V lookup: CDR1 SGHDT, CDR2 YYEEEE. J lost 1 base, V lost 3 bases, and 7 bases had no gene match. The CDR3 spans 16 residues. The CDR3 loop reads CASSSGTGVSYNEQFF. The DNA for the CDR3 is TGTGCCAGCAGCTCTGGCACAGGGGTATCCTACAATGAGCAGTTCTTC. Using reference TRBV5-6 and TRBJ2-1 for the parts outside the CDR3, the full variable domain is DAGVTQSPTHLIKTRGQQVTLRCSPKSGHDTVSWYQQALGQGPQFIFQYYEEEERQRGNFPDRFSGHQFPNYSSELNVNALLLGDSALYLCASSSGTGVSYNEQFFGPGTRLTVL.

CDR3 bases: TGTGCCAGCAGTCCAAAGACAGGTAATAGCAATCAGCCCCAGCATTTT. This translates into CASSPKTGNSNQPQHF. J is TRBJ1-5 and V is TRBV27; possibly TRBD1 for D (6 bases). CDR1 MNHEY and CDR2 SMNVEV come from the germline V gene (reference sequence). The CDR3 runs 16 residues. V dropped 5 bases and J dropped 0 bases, with 14 bases sitting between them.

The V call is TRBV5-1, the J call TRBJ2-3, with 7 bases aligning to TRBD2. The CDR3 is 14 residues long. From germline, CDR1 is SGHRS and CDR2 YFSETQ. V gave up 2 bases and J gave up 0 bases; unmatched junction bases: 0. This chain's CDR3 is CASSFGGSTDTQYF. CDR3 sequence (DNA): TGCGCCAGCAGCTTCGGGGGGAGCACAGATACGCAGTATTTT.

This chain's CDR3 is CSAPDGYTF. DNA of the CDR3: TGTAGCGCCCCGGATGGCTACACCTTC. This chain connects TRBV19 to TRBJ1-2; D uncertain. The germline V gene has CDR1 LNHDA and CDR2 SQIVND (reference sequence). The length of the CDR3 is 9 residues.

In its sample, this clone was seen a few times. The chain couples TRBV4-1 to TRBJ1-5; the D gene is possibly TRBD1 (5 bases). CDR3 length: 15 amino acids. V shed 3 bases and J shed 5 bases, with 14 bases lying between them. CDR1 is MGHRA and CDR2 is YSYEKL in the germline V gene. Written as DNA, the CDR3 is TGCGCCAGCAGCCATGCTCTGGGGGGTCATCAGCCCCAGCATTTT. It codes for CASSHALGGHQPQHF.

V and J are TRBV10-3 and TRBJ2-3, with 10 bases matching TRBD2. CDR1 is ENHRY, CDR2 SYGVKD, per germline. With 8 bases clipped from V and 2 bases from J, the junction kept 13 bases outside the gene matches. This CDR3 is built from 17 residues. In DNA, the CDR3 is TGTGCCATCGAGGCTAGCGGGGGCCCTAGGTACACAGATACGCAGTATTTT. It translates to CAIEASGGPRYTDTQYF.

The CDR3 here is CASSGQEQNEQFF. CDR3 nucleotide sequence: TGTGCCAGCAGTGGACAGGAACAAAATGAGCAGTTCTTC. V gene TRBV2 combines with J gene TRBJ2-1; D possibly corresponds to TRBD1 (6 bases). Germline CDR1 and CDR2: SNHLY and FYNNEI. CDR3 length: 13 amino acids. Trimming took 4 bases from V and 7 from J, leaving 11 bases between them.

The CDR3 nucleotides are TGTGCCAGCAGCTTAGCTAGCGCCTACGAGCAGTACTTC. This sequence encodes CASSLASAYEQYF. The chain uses TRBV7-6 and TRBJ2-7; possible D gene TRBD2, 5 bases. Looked up from germline, CDR1 is SGHVS and CDR2 is FNYEAQ. Trimming pared 0 bases from V and 2 bases from J, leaving 5 bases between. CDR3 length equals 13 residues. Looking up the rest from reference TRBV7-6 and TRBJ2-7 gives the full variable domain: GAGVSQSPRYKVTKRGQDVALRCDPISGHVSLYWYRQALGQGPEFLTYFNYEAQQDKSGLPNDRFSAERPEGSISTLTIQRTEQRDSAMYRCASSLASAYEQYFGPGTRLTVT.

V and J are TRBV19 and TRBJ1-5; D is possibly TRBD1 (6 bases). CDR3 size: 12 residues. V dropped 10 bases and J dropped 4 bases, with 11 bases sitting between them. Germline CDR1 reads LNHDA; CDR2 reads SQIVND (reference sequence). This CDR3 is CAIGQPNQPQHF. CDR3 nucleotide sequence: TGTGCCATAGGACAGCCTAATCAGCCCCAGCATTTT.

The chain joins TRBV9 to TRBJ2-1; D might be TRBD2 (5 bases). This CDR3 comprises 14 residues. CDR1 is SGDLS and CDR2 is YYNGEE in the germline V gene. Trimming took 2 bases from V and 6 from J, leaving 12 bases between them. The CDR3 nucleotides read TGTGCCAGCAGCGTCGAGGGTTCCGGCAATGAGCAGTTCTTC. This sequence encodes CASSVEGSGNEQFF.

The gene calls are TRBV5-1 and TRBJ1-2, with 7 nucleotides matching TRBD1. The germline CDR1 and CDR2 sequences are SGHRS and YFSETQ. V dropped 4 bases and J dropped 6; count of bases not matched to a gene: 9. The CDR3 covers 14 residues. The CDR3 loop reads CASSPAGTVNGYTF. The CDR3 DNA reads as TGCGCCAGCAGCCCAGCTGGGACAGTCAATGGCTACACCTTC.

The rearrangement joins TRBV6-1 to TRBJ2-7, with TRBD2 matching over 9 bases. The ends lost 2 bases at V and 2 bases at J; junction bases unmatched: 7. Germline CDR1 and CDR2: MNHNS and SASEGT. CDR3 length: 16 amino acids. CDR3: CASSEWVAGATYEQYF. The CDR3 DNA reads as TGTGCCAGCAGTGAATGGGTAGCGGGGGCGACCTACGAGCAGTACTTC.

The V call is TRBV11-2, the J call TRBJ2-3; 9 positions match TRBD2. The CDR3 covers 18 residues. The J segment lost 1 base and the V segment lost 5 bases, leaving 13 bases of the junction unmatched. The germline V gene has CDR1 SGHAT and CDR2 FQNNGV. The DNA for the CDR3 is TGTGCCAGCAGCCTCCTGGCGGGGGGGCCCCCTCGCACAGATACGCAGTATTTT. It codes for CASSLLAGGPPRTDTQYF.

The chain couples TRBV2 to TRBJ2-7; D is possibly TRBD2 (7 bases). Per the germline V gene, CDR1 is SNHLY and CDR2 is FYNNEI. CDR3 length: 14 residues. With 7 bases removed from V and 1 base from J, the gap between germline ends came to 14 bases. CDR3: CASTQGRGSYEQYF. CDR3 coding DNA: TGTGCCAGCACTCAGGGGAGGGGGTCCTACGAGCAGTACTTC.

The rearrangement uses TRBV5-1 and TRBJ1-5, with 7 bases identical to TRBD1. The CDR3 length is 15 residues. Germline CDR1 is SGHRS and CDR2 is YFSETQ. V lost 1 base, J lost 5 bases, and 6 bases stayed unmatched. CDR3 coding DNA: TGCGCCAGCAGCTTGCAAGGGGGCGAACATCAGCCCCAGCATTTT. Its protein is CASSLQGGEHQPQHF.

The V gene is TRBV5-1, the J gene TRBJ2-7; 8 bases are shared with TRBD2. CDR1 is SGHRS and CDR2 is YFSETQ in the germline V gene. The CDR3 runs 15 residues. The J segment lost 3 bases and the V segment lost 4 bases, leaving 9 bases of the junction unmatched. The CDR3 region has the DNA TGCGCCAGCAGCCCGGGGGGGACCCAGGTCTACGAGCAGTACTTC. It codes for CASSPGGTQVYEQYF.